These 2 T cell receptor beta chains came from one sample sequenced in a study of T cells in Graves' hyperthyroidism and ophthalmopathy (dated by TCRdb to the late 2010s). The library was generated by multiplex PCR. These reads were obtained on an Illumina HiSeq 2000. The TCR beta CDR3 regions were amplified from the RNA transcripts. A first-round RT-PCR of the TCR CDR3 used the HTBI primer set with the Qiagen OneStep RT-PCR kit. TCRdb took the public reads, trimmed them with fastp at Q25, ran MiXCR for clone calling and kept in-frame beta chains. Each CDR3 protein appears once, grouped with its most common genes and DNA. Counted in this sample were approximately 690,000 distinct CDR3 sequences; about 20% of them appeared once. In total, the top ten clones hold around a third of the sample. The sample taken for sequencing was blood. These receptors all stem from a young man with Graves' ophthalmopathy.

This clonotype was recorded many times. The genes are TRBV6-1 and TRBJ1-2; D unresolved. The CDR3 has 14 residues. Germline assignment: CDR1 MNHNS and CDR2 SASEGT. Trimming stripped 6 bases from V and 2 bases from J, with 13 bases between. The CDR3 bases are TGTGCCAGCAGACCGTGGCGCATCAACTATGGCTACACCTTC. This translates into CASRPWRINYGYTF.

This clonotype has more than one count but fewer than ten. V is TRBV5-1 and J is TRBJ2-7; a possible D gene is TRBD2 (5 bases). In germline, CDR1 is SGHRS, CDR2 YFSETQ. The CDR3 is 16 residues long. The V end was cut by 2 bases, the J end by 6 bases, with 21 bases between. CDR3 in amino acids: CASSFPPGREYSEQYF. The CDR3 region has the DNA TGCGCCAGCAGCTTCCCCCCGGGGAGAGAGTACAGCGAGCAGTACTTC.